This TCR beta chain was profiled in a study of blood T cell repertoires in COVID-19. Study summary: T cells, B-cell-depleted T cells, or PBMCs provided the cDNA or gDNA that served as material.

Original handling: Reference gene primer amplification gave estimated nucleated cell counts. Measured with immunoSEQ multiplex PCR; TCRdb has only the in-frame clones, and not every one. D and trimming were read from the DNA, whereas the V and J calls and clone size are those reported in that table. The sample has around 180,000 clones; roughly 80% are singletons. The source is a human donor in a cohort sampled during active COVID-19. Sequencing was performed on peripheral blood.

CDR3 sequence reads: CASSLDLGTGVLRTEAFF. The CDR3 coding sequence is TGTGCCAGCAGCTTAGACCTTGGGACAGGGGTCTTGAGGACTGAAGCTTTCTTT. This chain uses TRBV7-6 with TRBJ1-1; TRBD1 aligns across 10 bases. The CDR3 consists of 18 residues. Germline V gene sequence: CDR1 SGHVS, CDR2 FNYEAQ. Unmatched junction bases numbered 13, after V lost 1 base and J lost 5 bases.